Listed here are 15 T cell receptor beta chains from one sample, sequenced in a study of OX40 agonist ivuxolimab in advanced cancers. Generated by immunoSEQ multiplex PCR, the TCRdb table keeps only in-frame clones and is missing some. The sample shows about 69,000 clones, about 80% of them seen only once. The sequencing used CD4+ or CD8+ T cells sorted from blood, collected in a trial of the OX40 agonist ivuxolimab. Receptor source: an adult with an advanced solid tumor such as melanoma, head and neck, liver or kidney cancer.

This chain joins TRBV7-3 and TRBJ2-3, with a possible D match to TRBD1 (6 bases). V was cut by 5 bases and J by 0 bases, with 9 bases left in between. The germline CDR1 and CDR2 sequences are SGHTA and FQGTGA. CDR3 size: 14 residues. CDR3 in amino acids: CASSTGTSTDTQYF. CDR3 DNA sequence: TGTGCCAGCAGCACAGGGACGAGCACAGATACGCAGTATTTT.

This chain connects TRBV10-1 to TRBJ1-1; no definite D call. The CDR3 runs 17 residues. Trimming took 8 bases from V and 5 from J, leaving 27 bases between them. Germline V gives CDR1 WNHNN, CDR2 SYGVQD (reference sequence). Here the CDR3 DNA reads TGCGCCAGCGGAAATAGCGGGAGGGCCGTAGGCCTGACTGAAGCTTTCTTT. It specifies CASGNSGRAVGLTEAFF.

The V call is TRBV5-1, the J call TRBJ2-2, with D possibly called TRBD1 or TRBD2 (5 bases each). This CDR3 contains 13 residues. The V gene's germline CDR1 is SGHRS and CDR2 YFSETQ. V lost 10 bases and J 5 bases, leaving 15 bases between the germline ends. The CDR3 coding sequence is TGCGCCGGCTCGAGGTGGGGGACCGGGGAGCTGTTTTTT. It is translated as CAGSRWGTGELFF.

This clone has just one count. Other DNA sequences from this sample encode an identical CDR3 as well. J is TRBJ2-7 and V is TRBV5-1, with 10 bases fitting TRBD2. With V trimmed by 4 bases and J by 4 bases, 8 bases remained unmatched. Germline values: CDR1 SGHRS, CDR2 YFSETQ. The CDR3 runs to 15 residues. The CDR3 here is CASSPGLAGVYEQYF. The CDR3 coding sequence is TGCGCCAGCAGCCCGGGCCTAGCGGGAGTATACGAGCAGTACTTC.

The V and J genes are TRBV13 and TRBJ1-2; no definite D call. V dropped 5 bases and J dropped 2 bases, with 6 bases sitting between them. CDR3 length: 12 amino acids. The V gene's germline CDR1 is PRHDT and CDR2 FYEKMQ (reference sequence). The CDR3 region has the DNA TGTGCCAGCAGCCAAGTAAACTATGGCTACACCTTC. Translation gives CASSQVNYGYTF.

This chain joins TRBV19 and TRBJ2-1, with D tentatively TRBD1 or TRBD2 (5 bases each). This CDR3 is built from 14 residues. Germline V gene sequence: CDR1 LNHDA, CDR2 SQIVND (reference sequence). Trimming removed 10 bases from V and 1 base from J, with 14 bases in between. The CDR3 region has the DNA TGTGCCACCTCCGGGACCGCGTCCTACAATGAGCAGTTCTTC. This gives the protein CATSGTASYNEQFF.

This sequence joins TRBV18 and TRBJ2-3, with no clear D. CDR1 KGHSH and CDR2 LQKENI come from the germline V gene. V was cut by 3 bases and J by 2 bases, with 6 bases left in between. This CDR3 region has 13 residues. In DNA form, the CDR3 reads TGTGCCAGCTCACCTGGGTCCACAGATACGCAGTATTTT. The encoded protein is CASSPGSTDTQYF.

The J gene is TRBJ1-3, the V gene TRBV19; tentatively, D is TRBD1 (6 bases). The CDR3 covers 17 residues. Trimming shortened V by 7 bases and J by 1 base, and 20 bases separated the two germline ends. From germline, CDR1 is LNHDA and CDR2 SQIVND (reference sequence). The CDR3 spells CASTSLNRAPSGNTIYF. The CDR3 coding sequence is TGTGCCAGTACCAGTTTAAACAGGGCGCCTTCTGGAAACACCATATATTTT.

This clone was counted a few times. The V call is TRBV15, the J call TRBJ2-7, with a possible D match to TRBD1 (6 bases). Germline V gene lookup returns CDR1 LNHNV and CDR2 YYDKDF (reference sequence). There are 14 residues in the CDR3. V was shortened by 3 bases and J by 4 bases, with 13 bases between the two germline ends. The chain's CDR3 is CATSSNRERYEQYF. CDR3 coding DNA: TGTGCCACCAGCAGCAACAGGGAGCGGTACGAGCAGTACTTC.

V gene TRBV4-1 combines with J gene TRBJ2-5; the match to TRBD1 covers 11 bases. Germline CDR1 MGHRA, CDR2 YSYEKL. The junction had 6 bases not matched to a gene; V was cut back by 4 bases and J by 5 bases. This CDR3 has 15 residues. The CDR3 region is CASSRGQGGLETQYF. Written as DNA, the CDR3 is TGCGCCAGCAGCCGGGGACAGGGGGGCCTCGAGACCCAGTACTTC.

As regards this clone: At one end, the junction sequence differs from germline, possibly due to a read error. V gene TRBV9 combines with J gene TRBJ2-2; 8 bases fit TRBD2. CDR3 length: 16 residues. Germline CDR1 reads SGDLS; CDR2 reads YYNGEE. DNA of the CDR3: TGTGCCAGCAGCGTAATGGGCGGGGGGAACGCCGGGGAGCTGTTTTTT. As protein: CASSVMGGGNAGELFF.

The chain is built from TRBV5-1 and TRBJ1-6; no clear D. The CDR3 loop spans 14 amino acids. The germline CDR1 and CDR2 sequences are SGHRS and YFSETQ. The V and J ends lost 1 base and 5 bases respectively, with 7 bases between them. Here the CDR3 DNA reads TGCGCCAGCAGCTTGAGTGGAGATAATTCACCCCTCCACTTT. Its protein product is CASSLSGDNSPLHF.

The chain is built from TRBV18 and TRBJ2-7; 9 bases line up with TRBD1. Germline-derived CDR1 and CDR2 are KGHSH and LQKENI. Trimming at V came to 0 bases and at J to 3 bases, leaving 0 bases not matched to a gene. This CDR3 has 14 amino acids. CDR3 region: CASSPPTGGYEQYF. The CDR3 DNA reads TGTGCCAGCTCACCACCGACAGGGGGCTACGAGCAGTACTTC.

This sequence joins TRBV27 and TRBJ2-3; D not resolved. CDR1 is MNHEY and CDR2 is SMNVEV in the germline V gene (reference sequence). There are 15 residues in the CDR3. With 6 bases removed from V and 5 bases from J, the gap between germline ends came to 18 bases. The CDR3 here is CASRPYTPPGDTQYF. The DNA for the CDR3 is TGTGCCAGCAGACCATACACACCGCCGGGAGATACGCAGTATTTT.

The chain carries TRBV6-1 and TRBJ1-3, with D perhaps TRBD1 (6 bases). CDR1 and CDR2 from the germline V gene are MNHNS and SASEGT. There are 13 residues in the CDR3. V lost 8 bases, J lost 7 bases, and 15 bases lay in between. CDR3 protein: CASGENTGNTIYF. CDR3 DNA: TGTGCCAGCGGAGAAAATACAGGGAACACCATATATTTT.